This T cell receptor beta chain was profiled in a study of T-cell reconstitution after alpha-beta-depleted transplantation in children. This clonotype came up many times. Its target is unknown. CDR3 length: 16 amino acids. V lost 0 bases and J lost 3, with 15 bases in between. CDR1 and CDR2 (germline): KGHSH, LQKENI. The library targeted TCRbeta and was prepared with unique molecular identifiers. TCRdb used MiXCR to reprocess the PCR reads, holding one entry per CDR3 protein. This table has some 180,000 distinct CDR3 sequences, about 7% appearing once. Overall study results and limits: From newly produced T cells came most of the T-cell counts and diversity one year after transplant. There were reportedly several hundred expanded graft clones from which alpha-beta T cells came about two months after transplant. TCRbeta diversity was high at day 60 in some patients (a result of surviving recipient T cells and thymic progenitors).

The receptor was derived from a boy aged 2 to 10 with acute lymphoblastic leukemia, due to receive a stem cell transplant. The gene calls are TRBV18 and TRBJ2-7; the D call may be TRBD1 or TRBD2 (6 bases each). The sequences come from PBMCs, collected before TCRalphabeta/CD19-depleted stem cell transplant. The CDR3 region has the DNA TGTGCCAGCTCACCACCTAATGGGGGGCTCAACTACGAGCAGTACTTC. Residues: CASSPPNGGLNYEQYF.